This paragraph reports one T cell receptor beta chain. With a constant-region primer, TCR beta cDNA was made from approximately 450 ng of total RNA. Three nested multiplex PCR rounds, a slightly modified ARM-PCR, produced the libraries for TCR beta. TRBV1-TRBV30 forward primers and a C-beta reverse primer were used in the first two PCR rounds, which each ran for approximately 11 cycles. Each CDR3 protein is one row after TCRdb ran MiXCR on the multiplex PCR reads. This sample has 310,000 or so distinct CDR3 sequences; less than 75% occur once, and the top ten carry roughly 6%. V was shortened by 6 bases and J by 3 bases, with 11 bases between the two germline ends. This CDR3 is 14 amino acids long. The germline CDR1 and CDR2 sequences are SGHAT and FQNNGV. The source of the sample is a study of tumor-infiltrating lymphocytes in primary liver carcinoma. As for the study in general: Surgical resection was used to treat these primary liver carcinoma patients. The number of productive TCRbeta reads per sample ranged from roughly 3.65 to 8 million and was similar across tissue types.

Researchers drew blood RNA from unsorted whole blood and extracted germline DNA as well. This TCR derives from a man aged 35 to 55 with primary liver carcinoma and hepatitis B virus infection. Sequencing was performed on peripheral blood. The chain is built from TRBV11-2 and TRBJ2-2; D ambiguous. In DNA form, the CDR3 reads TGTGCCAGCAGAATAGTCGCTGACACCGGGGAGCTGTTTTTT. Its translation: CASRIVADTGELFF.